These T cell receptor beta chains were read from a single sample in a study of OX40 agonist ivuxolimab in advanced cancers. The table came from immunoSEQ multiplex PCR; TCRdb's copy has only in-frame clones and leaves some out. The sample contains roughly 59,000 clones, around 93% of which appear only once. The source was CD4+ or CD8+ T cells sorted from blood, collected in a trial of the OX40 agonist ivuxolimab. All receptors derive from an adult with an advanced solid tumor such as melanoma, head and neck, liver or kidney cancer. Each CDR3 is given with its conserved first and last residue. Each record gives: V gene, D gene, J gene, clone size, CDR3 protein, CDR3 DNA. The D gene is left open where the match is weak. The listing skips clone size in some rows; elsewhere it reads once, few, many or a size class.

V: TRBV6-5
D: .
J: TRBJ1-2
size: .
CDR3: CASRRRAGHHLGYTF
DNA: TGTGCCAGCCGGAGGAGGGCAGGCCACCACCTTGGCTACACCTTC

V: TRBV7-8
D: .
J: TRBJ2-1
size: .
CDR3: CASSYSINEQFF
DNA: TGTGCCAGCAGCTATAGTATCAATGAGCAGTTCTTC

V: TRBV2
D: .
J: TRBJ2-3
size: .
CDR3: CASRDSPDSTDTQYF
DNA: TGTGCCAGCAGGGATAGCCCCGATAGCACAGATACGCAGTATTTT

V: TRBV6-5
D: TRBD1
J: TRBJ2-7
size: .
CDR3: CASSYGTDYEQYF
DNA: TGTGCCAGCAGTTACGGGACAGATTACGAGCAGTACTTC

V: TRBV5-1
D: .
J: TRBJ2-5
size: .
CDR3: CASTPGGGGSVETQYF
DNA: TGCGCCAGCACCCCCGGAGGGGGGGGCTCCGTAGAGACCCAGTACTTC

V: TRBV10-2
D: .
J: TRBJ2-2
size: once
CDR3: CASIRTNTGELFF
DNA: TGCGCCAGCATCCGAACGAACACCGGGGAGCTGTTTTTT

V: TRBV27
D: .
J: TRBJ2-5
size: .
CDR3: CASSLTGPQETQYF
DNA: TGTGCCAGCAGTTTAACAGGCCCTCAAGAGACCCAGTACTTC

V: TRBV5-5
D: .
J: TRBJ2-7
size: .
CDR3: CASSLTYEQYF
DNA: TGTGCCAGCAGCTTGACTTACGAGCAGTACTTC

V: TRBV5-1
D: TRBD1
J: TRBJ2-3
size: .
CDR3: CASSLPGQGHTDTQYF
DNA: TGCGCCAGCAGCCTGCCCGGACAGGGACACACAGATACGCAGTATTTT

V: TRBV29-1
D: .
J: TRBJ2-5
size: .
CDR3: CSVDGGSAETQYF
DNA: TGCAGCGTTGATGGGGGTAGCGCAGAGACCCAGTACTTC

V: TRBV6-5
D: TRBD1
J: TRBJ2-7
size: .
CDR3: CASSYTGGPNNEQYF
DNA: TGTGCCAGCAGTTACACAGGGGGCCCGAACAACGAGCAGTACTTC

V: TRBV9
D: .
J: TRBJ2-7
size: once
CDR3: CASSDTQGGGYYEQYF
DNA: TGTGCCAGCAGCGACACACAGGGTGGAGGTTACTACGAGCAGTACTTC

V: TRBV2
D: .
J: TRBJ1-2
size: once
CDR3: CATPPPIPNYGYTF
DNA: TGTGCCACCCCTCCCCCGATACCTAACTATGGCTACACCTTC

V: TRBV30
D: .
J: TRBJ2-3
size: .
CDR3: CAWSVLEGAADTQYF
DNA: TGTGCCTGGAGTGTACTGGAGGGGGCGGCAGATACGCAGTATTTT

V: TRBV2
D: .
J: TRBJ1-5
size: .
CDR3: CASSEGGGQPQHF
DNA: TGTGCCAGCAGTGAAGGGGGTGGGCAGCCCCAGCATTTT

V: TRBV29-1
D: .
J: TRBJ1-1
size: .
CDR3: CSATPSNTEAFF
DNA: TGCAGCGCGACACCATCGAACACTGAAGCTTTCTTT

V: TRBV4-3
D: .
J: TRBJ2-2
size: .
CDR3: CASSQGYFTGELFF
DNA: TGCGCCAGCAGCCAAGGGTATTTCACCGGGGAGCTGTTTTTT

V: TRBV5-5
D: TRBD1
J: TRBJ2-7
size: .
CDR3: CASSSPGQGAYEQYF
DNA: TGTGCCAGCAGCTCACCGGGACAGGGGGCCTACGAGCAGTACTTC

V: TRBV9
D: TRBD2
J: TRBJ2-3
size: .
CDR3: CASSAGTSGAYTDTQYF
DNA: TGTGCCAGCAGCGCGGGGACTAGCGGGGCCTACACAGATACGCAGTATTTT

V: TRBV5-4
D: .
J: TRBJ1-2
size: .
CDR3: CASSLGGGYTF
DNA: TGTGCCAGCAGCTTGGGGGGGGGCTACACCTTC

V: TRBV6-5
D: TRBD2
J: TRBJ2-3
size: .
CDR3: CASSPGLDSDTQYF
DNA: TGTGCCAGCAGTCCAGGACTAGACTCAGATACGCAGTATTTT

V: TRBV9
D: TRBD2
J: TRBJ2-3
size: once
CDR3: CASTPSSSGGTDTQYF
DNA: TGTGCCAGCACCCCTTCCTCTAGCGGGGGGACAGATACGCAGTATTTT

V: TRBV7-9
D: TRBD2
J: TRBJ2-2
size: .
CDR3: CASSLLAGGNTGELFF
DNA: TGTGCCAGCAGCTTGCTAGCGGGAGGAAACACCGGGGAGCTGTTTTTT

V: TRBV4-1
D: .
J: TRBJ1-5
size: .
CDR3: CASSRDVPSGYQPQHF
DNA: TGCGCCAGCAGCCGAGACGTACCCAGTGGGTATCAGCCCCAGCATTTT

V: TRBV29-1
D: TRBD1
J: TRBJ2-7
size: .
CDR3: CSVEVGLGDRASYEQYF
DNA: TGCAGCGTTGAAGTGGGGCTGGGGGACAGGGCCTCCTACGAGCAGTACTTC

V: TRBV27
D: .
J: TRBJ2-7
size: .
CDR3: CASSFGDHRYEQYF
DNA: TGTGCCAGCAGTTTCGGGGACCATCGCTACGAGCAGTACTTC

V: TRBV4-2
D: .
J: TRBJ2-5
size: once
CDR3: CASSQEVDGLAETQYF
DNA: TGTGCCAGCAGCCAAGAGGTAGATGGGCTAGCGGAGACCCAGTACTTC

V: TRBV7-6
D: TRBD1
J: TRBJ2-5
size: .
CDR3: CASSPDREQETQYF
DNA: TGTGCCAGCAGCCCGGACAGGGAACAAGAGACCCAGTACTTC

V: TRBV6-5
D: .
J: TRBJ1-2
size: .
CDR3: CASSYSNPDYGYTF
DNA: TGTGCCAGCAGTTACTCGAACCCAGACTATGGCTACACCTTC

V: TRBV6-1
D: .
J: TRBJ2-7
size: .
CDR3: CASSEALTFGASYEQYF
DNA: TGTGCCAGCAGTGAAGCGCTCACTTTTGGGGCATCCTACGAGCAGTACTTC

V: TRBV7-6
D: .
J: TRBJ1-5
size: few
CDR3: CASSLGLAQPQHF
DNA: TGTGCCAGCAGCTTAGGGTTGGCTCAGCCCCAGCATTTT

V: TRBV27
D: .
J: TRBJ1-3
size: .
CDR3: CAAGPVGGNTIYF
DNA: TGTGCAGCAGGGCCAGTGGGTGGAAACACCATATATTTT

V: TRBV27
D: .
J: TRBJ1-1
size: .
CDR3: CASSSPGRPAFF
DNA: TGTGCCAGCAGTTCCCCGGGAAGGCCAGCTTTCTTT

V: TRBV2
D: .
J: TRBJ2-7
size: .
CDR3: CASDSGQGYEQYF
DNA: TGTGCCAGCGATAGTGGGCAGGGGTACGAGCAGTACTTC

V: TRBV6-6
D: .
J: TRBJ2-5
size: .
CDR3: CASSYSTWEQETQYF
DNA: TGTGCCAGCAGTTATTCGACGTGGGAACAAGAGACCCAGTACTTC

V: TRBV6-5
D: .
J: TRBJ1-4
size: medium-sized
CDR3: CASSYSIQAELFF
DNA: TGTGCCAGCAGTTACTCGATACAGGCCGAACTGTTTTTT

V: TRBV5-1
D: TRBD1
J: TRBJ2-2
size: .
CDR3: CASSERTGGTGELFF
DNA: TGCGCCAGCAGCGAAAGGACAGGGGGCACCGGGGAGCTGTTTTTT

V: TRBV6-1
D: .
J: TRBJ2-7
size: .
CDR3: CASSEQGSDYEQYF
DNA: TGTGCCAGCAGTGAACAGGGATCCGATTACGAGCAGTACTTC

V: TRBV6-4
D: .
J: TRBJ2-7
size: .
CDR3: CASSDSMRVPSYEQYF
DNA: TGTGCCAGCAGTGACTCGATGCGGGTCCCGTCCTACGAGCAGTACTTC